A selection of T cell receptor beta chains follows, all from one sample in a study of blood T cell repertoires in COVID-19. Some clones are missing from TCRdb's copy, which holds only in-frame ones; the method was immunoSEQ multiplex PCR. The sample lists roughly 200,000 clones, around 80% occurring once. The sample was peripheral blood. The receptors were sampled from a man in his fifties or sixties who had recovered from COVID-19. The conserved cysteine and the conserved F or W are not part of the CDR3 here. Fields, in order: CDR3 length, V gene, clone size, CDR3 protein. Clone size is given for some rows only: seen once, a few or many times, or a class if the clone is expanded.

14	TRBV5-1	.	ASSLGLTGLNTEAF
11	TRBV12-3/TRBV12-4	.	ASSRLGVPEAF
11	TRBV28	few	ASSLPQGDEQF
14	TRBV18	.	ASSNADRSYNSPLH
13	TRBV18	.	ASSPRDRLNTEAF
10	TRBV20-1	.	SASYRGEKLF
14	TRBV7-9	few	ASSSRTGGAKNIQY
13	TRBV7-8	.	ASRYRQGRNNEQF
15	TRBV7-2	once	ASSLAFRGEGRKTQY
14	TRBV7-8	once	ASSAGTSGSSGELF
13	TRBV5-1	.	ASSLHRGEFTEAF
17	TRBV7-8	.	ASSPGPSGRDEGRDTQY
15	TRBV19	.	ASSIVLGSSGANVLT
13	TRBV15	few	ATSREGLRYNEQF
13	TRBV7-9	.	ASSLGGGGTDTQY
16	TRBV3-1/TRBV3-2	.	ASSPGQGTVSGANVLT
13	TRBV9	.	ASSARQGSGNEQF
14	TRBV5-4	once	ASRAIQGTGRETQY
10	TRBV20-1	once	SASKGRGTQY
15	TRBV28	.	ASRPRLSLAGGVEQF
12	TRBV19	once	ASSIGTDNSPLH
12	TRBV19	.	ASSPPGQVYEQY
12	TRBV2	.	ASQAERTGHEAF
12	TRBV5-4	.	ASSPQAGANEQY
10	TRBV11-2	.	ASSQAIYGYT
12	TRBV6-1	few	ASSESSLGGGYT
13	TRBV5-4	.	ASSFGGLDTGELF
9	TRBV10-3	once	AISELNEQF
14	TRBV14	.	ASSHGLAGVVGELF
15	TRBV25-1	many	ASSARRVSGYSTEAF
14	TRBV19	once	ASSIRRLAGVNEQF
14	TRBV14	.	ASSHSNRGMDEKLF
12	TRBV29-1	.	SVEGGLASGELF
13	TRBV28	few	ASTLRPHNPDTQY
11	TRBV7-2	.	ASSLERSNEQF
12	TRBV9	.	ASSAQSTGSWLF
17	TRBV3-1/TRBV3-2	.	ASSQELGQGANGANVLT
13	TRBV3-1/TRBV3-2	.	ASSQDSSTRETQY
13	TRBV27	.	ASSSGAGGTGELF
13	TRBV6-2/TRBV6-3	.	ASNPWTGSGQPQH
13	TRBV30	.	AWSGLTGGRNIQY
10	TRBV6-5	once	ASSLADAEQY
11	TRBV12-3/TRBV12-4	.	ASSLGTEYEQY
9	TRBV6-5	.	ASPIGNTIY
14	TRBV4-1	.	ASSQGTSGRFYEQY
12	TRBV15	.	ATSGGLYSYEQY